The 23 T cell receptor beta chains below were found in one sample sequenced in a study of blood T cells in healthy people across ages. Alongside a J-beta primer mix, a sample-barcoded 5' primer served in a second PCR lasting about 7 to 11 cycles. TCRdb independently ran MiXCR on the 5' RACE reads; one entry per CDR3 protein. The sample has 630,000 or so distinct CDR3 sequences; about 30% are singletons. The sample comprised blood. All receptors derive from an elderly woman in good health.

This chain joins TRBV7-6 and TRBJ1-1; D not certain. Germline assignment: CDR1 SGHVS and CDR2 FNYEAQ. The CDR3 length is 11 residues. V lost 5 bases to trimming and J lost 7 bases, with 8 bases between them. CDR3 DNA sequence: TGTGCCAGCAGCCAGTGCGGTGAAGCTTTCTTT. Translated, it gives CASSQCGEAFF.

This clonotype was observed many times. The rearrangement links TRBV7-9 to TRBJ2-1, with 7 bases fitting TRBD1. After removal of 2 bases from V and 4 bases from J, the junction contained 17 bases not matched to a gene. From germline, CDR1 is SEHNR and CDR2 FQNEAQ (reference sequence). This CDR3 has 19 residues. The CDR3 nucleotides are TGTGCCAGCAGCTTATTCGCCCTCGAATCCCGGGACAGATACAATGAGCAGTTCTTC. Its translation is CASSLFALESRDRYNEQFF.

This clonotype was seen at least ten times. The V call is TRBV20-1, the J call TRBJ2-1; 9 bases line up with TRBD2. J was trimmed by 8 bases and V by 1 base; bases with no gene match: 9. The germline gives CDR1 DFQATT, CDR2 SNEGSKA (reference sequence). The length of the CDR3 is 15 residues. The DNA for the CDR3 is TGCAGTGCTAGAGTAGGCCGCGGGGGGGCCGATGAGCAGTTCTTC. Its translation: CSARVGRGGADEQFF.

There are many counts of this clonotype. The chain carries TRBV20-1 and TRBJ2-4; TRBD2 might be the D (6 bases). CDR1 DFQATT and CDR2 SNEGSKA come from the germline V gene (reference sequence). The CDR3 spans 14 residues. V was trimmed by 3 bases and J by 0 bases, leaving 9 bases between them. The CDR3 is CSASGGLAKNIQYF. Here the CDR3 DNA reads TGCAGTGCTAGCGGGGGATTAGCCAAAAACATTCAGTACTTC.

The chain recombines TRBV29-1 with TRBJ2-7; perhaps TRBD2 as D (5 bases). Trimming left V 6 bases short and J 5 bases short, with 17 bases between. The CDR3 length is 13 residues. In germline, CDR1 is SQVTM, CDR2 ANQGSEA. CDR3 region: CSVGVRAQDEQYF. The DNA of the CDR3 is TGCAGCGTGGGAGTTAGGGCCCAGGACGAGCAGTACTTC.

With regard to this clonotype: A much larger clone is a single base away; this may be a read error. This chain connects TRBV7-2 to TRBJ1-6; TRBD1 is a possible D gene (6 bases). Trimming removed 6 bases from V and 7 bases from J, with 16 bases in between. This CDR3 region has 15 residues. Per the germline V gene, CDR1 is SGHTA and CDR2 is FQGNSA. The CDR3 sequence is CASSSGAGVNSPLHF. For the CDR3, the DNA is TGTGCCAGCAGTTCCGGGGCAGGGGTAAATTCACCCCTCCACTTT.

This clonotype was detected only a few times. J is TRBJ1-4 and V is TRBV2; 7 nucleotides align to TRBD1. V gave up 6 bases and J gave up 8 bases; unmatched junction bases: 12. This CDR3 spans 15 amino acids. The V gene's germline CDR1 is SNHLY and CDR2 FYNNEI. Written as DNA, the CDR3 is TGTGCCAGCAGAGAGCGGACAGGTCGGAGCGAAAAACTGTTTTTT. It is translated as CASRERTGRSEKLFF.

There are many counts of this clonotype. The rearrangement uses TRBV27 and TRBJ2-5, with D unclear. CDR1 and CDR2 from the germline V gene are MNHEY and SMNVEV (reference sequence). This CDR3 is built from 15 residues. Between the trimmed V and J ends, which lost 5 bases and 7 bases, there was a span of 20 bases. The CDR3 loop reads CASSRWATPPGTQYF. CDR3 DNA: TGTGCCAGCAGTCGGTGGGCCACACCGCCCGGGACCCAGTACTTC.

This chain's CDR3 is CSARDALRFRGEETQYF. The CDR3 DNA reads as TGCAGTGCTAGAGATGCCCTAAGGTTCCGGGGCGAAGAGACCCAGTACTTC. J is TRBJ2-5 and V is TRBV20-1; D tentatively reads TRBD1 or TRBD2 (5 bases each). The V gene's germline CDR1 is DFQATT and CDR2 SNEGSKA (reference sequence). This CDR3 has 17 residues. V shed 0 bases and J shed 3 bases, with 20 bases lying between them.

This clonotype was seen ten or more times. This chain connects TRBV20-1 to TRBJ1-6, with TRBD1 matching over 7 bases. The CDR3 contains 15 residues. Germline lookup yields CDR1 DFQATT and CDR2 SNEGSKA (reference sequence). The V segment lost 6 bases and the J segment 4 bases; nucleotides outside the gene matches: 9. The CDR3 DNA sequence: TGCAGTGCGCCGACAGGGCAAGGTTATAATTCACCCCTCCACTTT. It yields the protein CSAPTGQGYNSPLHF.

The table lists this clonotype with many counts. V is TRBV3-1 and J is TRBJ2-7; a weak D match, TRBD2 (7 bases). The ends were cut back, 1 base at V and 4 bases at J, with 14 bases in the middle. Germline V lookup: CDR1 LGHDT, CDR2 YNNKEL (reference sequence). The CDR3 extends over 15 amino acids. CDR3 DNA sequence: TGTGCCAGCAGCCAAGGGGGCGGGGGCGATTACGAGCAGTACTTC. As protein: CASSQGGGGDYEQYF.

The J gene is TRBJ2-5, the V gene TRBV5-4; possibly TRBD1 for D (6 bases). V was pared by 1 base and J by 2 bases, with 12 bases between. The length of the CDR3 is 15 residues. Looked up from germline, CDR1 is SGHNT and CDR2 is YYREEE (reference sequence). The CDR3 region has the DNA TGTGCCAGCAGCTTGCAGCGGACAGCACAAGAGACCCAGTACTTC. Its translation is CASSLQRTAQETQYF.

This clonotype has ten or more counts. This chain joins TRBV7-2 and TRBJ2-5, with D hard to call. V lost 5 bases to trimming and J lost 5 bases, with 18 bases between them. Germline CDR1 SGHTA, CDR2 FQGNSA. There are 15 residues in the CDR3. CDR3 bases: TGTGCCAGCAGCCCTCGGAGTAGCCTAGGGGAGACCCAGTACTTC. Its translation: CASSPRSSLGETQYF.

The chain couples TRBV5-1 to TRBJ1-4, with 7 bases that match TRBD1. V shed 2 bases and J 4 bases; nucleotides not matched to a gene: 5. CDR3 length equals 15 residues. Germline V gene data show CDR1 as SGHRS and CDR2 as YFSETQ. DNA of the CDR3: TGCGCCAGCAGCTTCCGGGACAGAAATAATGAAAAACTGTTTTTT. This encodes CASSFRDRNNEKLFF.

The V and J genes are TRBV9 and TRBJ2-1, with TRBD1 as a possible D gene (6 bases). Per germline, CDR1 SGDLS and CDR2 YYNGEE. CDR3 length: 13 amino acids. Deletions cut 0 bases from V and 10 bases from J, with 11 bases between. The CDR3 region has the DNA TGTGCCAGCAGCGTAGGTGGAAGGGGGGAGCAGTTCTTC. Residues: CASSVGGRGEQFF.

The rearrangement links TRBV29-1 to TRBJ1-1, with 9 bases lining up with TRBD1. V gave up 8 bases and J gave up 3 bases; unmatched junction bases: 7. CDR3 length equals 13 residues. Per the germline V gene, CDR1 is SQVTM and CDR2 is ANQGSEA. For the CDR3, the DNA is TGCAGCTCGAAACAGGGGGCTCACACTGAAGCTTTCTTT. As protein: CSSKQGAHTEAFF.

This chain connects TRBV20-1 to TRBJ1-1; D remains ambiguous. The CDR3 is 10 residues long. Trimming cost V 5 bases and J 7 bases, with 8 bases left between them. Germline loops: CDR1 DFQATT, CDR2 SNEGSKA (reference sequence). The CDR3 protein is CSAGMGEAFF. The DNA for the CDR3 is TGCAGTGCTGGCATGGGTGAAGCTTTCTTT.

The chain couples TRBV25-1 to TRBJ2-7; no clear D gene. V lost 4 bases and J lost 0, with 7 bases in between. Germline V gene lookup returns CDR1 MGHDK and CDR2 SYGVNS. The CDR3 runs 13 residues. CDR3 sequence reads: CASSVGDSYEQYV. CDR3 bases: TGTGCCAGCAGTGTCGGAGACTCCTACGAGCAGTACGTC.

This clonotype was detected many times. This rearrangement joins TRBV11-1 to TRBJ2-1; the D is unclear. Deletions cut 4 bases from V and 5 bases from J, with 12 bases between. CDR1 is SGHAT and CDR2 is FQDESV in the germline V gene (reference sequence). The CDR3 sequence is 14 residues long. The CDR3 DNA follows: TGTGCCAGCAGCTCCATAGGCGGTGACAATGAGCAGTTCTTC. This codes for CASSSIGGDNEQFF.

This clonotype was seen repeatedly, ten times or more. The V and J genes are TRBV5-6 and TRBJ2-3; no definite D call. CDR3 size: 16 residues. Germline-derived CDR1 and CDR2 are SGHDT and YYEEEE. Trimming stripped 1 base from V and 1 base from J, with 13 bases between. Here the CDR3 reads CASSLRKDYRTDTQYF. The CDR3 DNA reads TGTGCCAGCAGCTTGAGAAAAGATTACCGCACAGATACGCAGTATTTT.

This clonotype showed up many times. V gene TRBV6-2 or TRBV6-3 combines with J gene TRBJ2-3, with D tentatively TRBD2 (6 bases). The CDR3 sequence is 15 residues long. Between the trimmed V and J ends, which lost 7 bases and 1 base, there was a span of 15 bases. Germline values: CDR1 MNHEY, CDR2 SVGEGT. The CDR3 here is CASNLGGAGTDTQYF. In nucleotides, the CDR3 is TGTGCCAGCAACCTAGGAGGGGCAGGCACAGATACGCAGTATTTT.

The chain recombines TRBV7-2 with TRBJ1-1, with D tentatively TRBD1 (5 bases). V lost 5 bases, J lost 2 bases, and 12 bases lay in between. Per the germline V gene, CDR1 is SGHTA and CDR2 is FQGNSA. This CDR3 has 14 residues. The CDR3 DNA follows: TGTACCAGCAGCCCCGGGACTGCCAACACTGAAGCTTTCTTT. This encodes CTSSPGTANTEAFF. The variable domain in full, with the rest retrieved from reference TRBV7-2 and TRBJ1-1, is GAGVSQSPSNKVTEKGKDVELRCDPISGHTALYWYRQSLGQGLEFLIYFQGNSAPDKSGLPSDRFSAERTGGSVSTLTIQRTQQEDSAVYLCTSSPGTANTEAFFGQGTRLTVV.

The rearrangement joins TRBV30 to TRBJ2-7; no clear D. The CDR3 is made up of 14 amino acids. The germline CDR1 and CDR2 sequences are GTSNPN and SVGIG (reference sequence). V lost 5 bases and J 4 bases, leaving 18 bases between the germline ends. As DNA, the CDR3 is TGTGCCTGGGACCGTTCCGGCGACCGTTACGAGCAGTACTTC. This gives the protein CAWDRSGDRYEQYF.